This entry lists 13 T cell receptor beta chains sequenced from one sample in a study of cytomegalovirus exposure and HLA in healthy donors. The PCR was carried out with 60 Vbeta primers and 13 Jbeta primers. TCRdb's copy holds only in-frame clones and misses some; the assay was immunoSEQ multiplex PCR. Here the sample table reports over 100,000 clones. Sequencing used PBMCs. Receptor source: a woman aged 40 to 55 in good health and CMV-seropositive.

The chain employs TRBV6-1 and TRBJ1-2; weak D call: TRBD1 (5 bases). Germline-derived CDR1 and CDR2 are MNHNS and SASEGT. The CDR3 is 14 residues long. Trimming left V 2 bases short and J 4 bases short, with 11 bases between. In nucleotides, the CDR3 is TGTGCCAGCAGTGAATCCGACAGCCCCTATGGCTACACCTTC. Translated, it gives CASSESDSPYGYTF.

The chain combines TRBV19 with TRBJ2-2; no definite D call. V lost 5 bases and J lost 4, with 14 bases in between. CDR3 length: 15 amino acids. CDR1 is LNHDA and CDR2 is SQIVND in the germline V gene (reference sequence). The CDR3 coding sequence is TGTGCCAGTAGTGCCATAGCTGTGGGCACCGGGGAGCTGTTTTTT. It specifies CASSAIAVGTGELFF.

CDR3 bases: TGTGCCAGCAGCATTGCGGGAGCGTTTAATGAGCAGTTCTTC. Its translation: CASSIAGAFNEQFF. V gene TRBV9 combines with J gene TRBJ2-1, with TRBD2 identical over 7 bases. The CDR3 is made up of 14 amino acids. Germline V lookup: CDR1 SGDLS, CDR2 YYNGEE. With 4 bases clipped from V and 7 bases from J, the junction kept 8 bases outside the gene matches.

The chain recombines TRBV5-1 with TRBJ1-1; D unresolved. Per germline, CDR1 SGHRS and CDR2 YFSETQ. This CDR3 has 14 residues. Trimming removed 0 bases from V and 2 bases from J, with 8 bases in between. CDR3 in amino acids: CASSLAAGNTEAFF. CDR3 coding DNA: TGCGCCAGCAGCTTGGCCGCAGGAAACACTGAAGCTTTCTTT.

V gene TRBV5-1 combines with J gene TRBJ2-1; 9 bases align to TRBD1. This CDR3 comprises 16 residues. Germline values: CDR1 SGHRS, CDR2 YFSETQ. After removal of 0 bases from V and 9 bases from J, the junction contained 10 bases not matched to a gene. CDR3 residues: CASSLGVGTGLGEQFF. In nucleotides, the CDR3 is TGCGCCAGCAGCTTGGGTGTCGGGACAGGGTTAGGTGAGCAGTTCTTC.

This chain uses TRBV11-2 with TRBJ2-7, with 11 positions matching TRBD1. Germline V gene data show CDR1 as SGHAT and CDR2 as FQNNGV. Trimming cost V 10 bases and J 4 bases; bases outside gene matches: 6. The CDR3 covers 13 residues. The CDR3 bases are TGTGCCACCCAAGGACAGGGGGCTTACGAGCAGTACTTC. It encodes CATQGQGAYEQYF.

V usage is TRBV28 and J usage is TRBJ2-6; 7 bases align to TRBD1. Germline trimming cut 5 bases from V and 0 bases from J; bases unmatched to any gene: 4. CDR3 length equals 16 residues. Germline V gives CDR1 MDHEN, CDR2 SYDVKM. DNA of the CDR3: TGTGCCAGCAGTCCGGGACAGCTCTCTGGGGCCAACGTCCTGACTTTC. It specifies CASSPGQLSGANVLTF.

This sequence joins TRBV19 and TRBJ2-3; D gene unclear. Germline V gene data show CDR1 as LNHDA and CDR2 as SQIVND (reference sequence). Trimming took off 7 bases at V and 2 bases at J, with 10 bases between the two ends. The CDR3 extends over 13 amino acids. The CDR3 protein is CASTQEHTDTQYF. As DNA, the CDR3 is TGTGCCAGTACCCAGGAACACACAGATACGCAGTATTTT.

The CDR3 bases are TGCGCCAGCAGCTTGGACGGGAGGGCCTACAATGAGCAGTTCTTC. This sequence encodes CASSLDGRAYNEQFF. V and J are TRBV5-1 and TRBJ2-1; TRBD2 aligns across 8 bases. J lost 2 bases, V lost 0 bases, and 1 base had no gene match. Germline V gene sequence: CDR1 SGHRS, CDR2 YFSETQ. This CDR3 has 15 amino acids.

The chain joins TRBV7-3 to TRBJ1-2, with 7 positions matching TRBD1. The CDR3 spans 13 residues. Germline CDR1 is SGHTA and CDR2 is FQGTGA. The V segment lost 4 bases and the J segment 4 bases; nucleotides outside the gene matches: 3. The CDR3 sequence: CASSSAGGYGYTF. CDR3 bases: TGTGCCAGCAGCTCCGCAGGGGGCTATGGCTACACCTTC.

CDR3 DNA sequence: TGTGCCAGCAGTTTCCCGGGACAGGGCCAGCATTTT. The encoded protein is CASSFPGQGQHF. The chain joins TRBV6-5 to TRBJ1-5, with 9 bases matching TRBD1. J lost 12 bases, V lost 4 bases, and 4 bases had no gene match. Germline V CDR1 and CDR2: MNHEY, SVGAGI. This CDR3 has 12 amino acids.

This chain joins TRBV18 and TRBJ1-2, with 11 bases that match TRBD1. CDR1 KGHSH and CDR2 LQKENI come from the germline V gene. The junction had 6 bases not matched to a gene; V was cut back by 3 bases and J by 6 bases. CDR3 length equals 15 residues. For the CDR3, the DNA is TGTGCCAGCTCACCGGCGGGACAGGGGGTGGATGGCTACACCTTC. This gives the protein CASSPAGQGVDGYTF.

The rearrangement uses TRBV19 and TRBJ1-1, with 10 bases fitting TRBD1. CDR1 and CDR2 from the germline V gene are LNHDA and SQIVND (reference sequence). The CDR3 sequence is 17 residues long. Germline trimming cut 2 bases from V and 4 bases from J; bases unmatched to any gene: 10. The CDR3 loop is CASSIRITGTGVTEAFF. Written as DNA, the CDR3 is TGTGCCAGTAGTATAAGAATTACCGGGACAGGGGTCACTGAAGCTTTCTTT.